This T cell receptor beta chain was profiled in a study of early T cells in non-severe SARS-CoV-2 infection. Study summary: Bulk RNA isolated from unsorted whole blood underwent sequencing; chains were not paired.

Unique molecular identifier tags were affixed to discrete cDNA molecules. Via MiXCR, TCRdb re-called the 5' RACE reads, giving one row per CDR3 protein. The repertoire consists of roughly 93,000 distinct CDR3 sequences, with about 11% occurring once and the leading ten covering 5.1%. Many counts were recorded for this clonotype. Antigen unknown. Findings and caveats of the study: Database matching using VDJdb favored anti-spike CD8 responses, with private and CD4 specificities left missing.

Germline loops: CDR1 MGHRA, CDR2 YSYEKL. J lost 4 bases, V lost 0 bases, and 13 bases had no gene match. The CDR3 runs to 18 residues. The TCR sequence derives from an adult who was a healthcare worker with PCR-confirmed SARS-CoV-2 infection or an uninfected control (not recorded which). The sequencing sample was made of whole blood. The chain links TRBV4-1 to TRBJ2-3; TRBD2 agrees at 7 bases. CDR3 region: CASSQDSGVAGVPDTQYF. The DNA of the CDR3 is TGCGCCAGCAGCCAAGATAGTGGGGTAGCGGGCGTGCCAGATACGCAGTATTTT.